This T cell receptor beta chain was observed in a study of siplizumab effects on memory and regulatory T cells. Study-wide results and caveats: Sequences below about 10^-5 frequency were poorly captured. As a result, only a minor fraction of alloreactive clones mapped to unstimulated subsets.

There are 16 residues in the CDR3. In germline, CDR1 is SGHNT, CDR2 YYREEE (reference sequence). The V segment lost 3 bases and the J segment 0 bases; nucleotides outside the gene matches: 9. Regarding this clone: Its antigen is undetermined.

Measured with immunoSEQ multiplex PCR; TCRdb has only the in-frame clones, and not every one. The data contain 70,000 to 95,000 clones, approximately 93% of them singletons. This TCR was recovered from a human donor in good health. This chain joins TRBV5-4 and TRBJ2-7; 7 bases align to TRBD1. Sequenced input: CD8+ T cells sorted from blood. CDR3: CASSSIQGSSSYEQYF. As DNA, the CDR3 is TGTGCCAGCAGCTCTATACAGGGGTCAAGCTCCTACGAGCAGTACTTC.